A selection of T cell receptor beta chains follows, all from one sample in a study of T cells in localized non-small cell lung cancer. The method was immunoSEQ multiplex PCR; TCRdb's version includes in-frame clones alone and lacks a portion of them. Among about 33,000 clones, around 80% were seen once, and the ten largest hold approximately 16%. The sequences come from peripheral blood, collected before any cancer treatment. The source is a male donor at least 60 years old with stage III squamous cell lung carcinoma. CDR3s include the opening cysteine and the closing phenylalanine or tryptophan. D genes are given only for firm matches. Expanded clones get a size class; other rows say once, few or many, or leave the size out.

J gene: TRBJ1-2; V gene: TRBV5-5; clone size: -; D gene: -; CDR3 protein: CASSLGPIPDGYTF; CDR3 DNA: TGTGCCAGCAGCCTGGGACCGATACCGGATGGCTACACCTTC
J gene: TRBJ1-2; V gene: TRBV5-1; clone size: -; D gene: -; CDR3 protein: CASSINRVLNYGYTF; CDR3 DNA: TGCGCCAGCAGCATTAACAGGGTTCTTAACTATGGCTACACCTTC
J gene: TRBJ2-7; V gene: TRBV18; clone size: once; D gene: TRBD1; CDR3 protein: CASSPDRALIYEQYF; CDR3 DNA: TGTGCCAGCTCACCGGACAGGGCCTTAATCTACGAGCAGTACTTC
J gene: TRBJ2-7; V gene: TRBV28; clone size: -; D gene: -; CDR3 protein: CASSADRRVGQYF; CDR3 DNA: TGTGCCAGCAGTGCCGACAGGCGGGTAGGTCAGTACTTC
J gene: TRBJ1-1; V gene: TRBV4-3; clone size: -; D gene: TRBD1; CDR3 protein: CASSQDWRQGGRGTEAFF; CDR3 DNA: TGCGCCAGCAGCCAAGACTGGAGACAGGGAGGGCGGGGGACTGAAGCTTTCTTT
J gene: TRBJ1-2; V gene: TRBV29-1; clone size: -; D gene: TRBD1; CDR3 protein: CSVDRAGGYTF; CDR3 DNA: TGCAGCGTCGACAGGGCTGGTGGCTACACCTTC
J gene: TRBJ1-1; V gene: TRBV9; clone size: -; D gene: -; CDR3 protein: CASSARGAAAFF; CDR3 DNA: TGTGCCAGCAGCGCCCGCGGGGCTGCGGCTTTCTTT
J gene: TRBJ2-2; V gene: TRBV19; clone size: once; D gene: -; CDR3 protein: CATQGSNTGELFF; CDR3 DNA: TGTGCCACCCAGGGCAGCAACACCGGGGAGCTGTTTTTT
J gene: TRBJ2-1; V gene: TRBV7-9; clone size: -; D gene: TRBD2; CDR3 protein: CASSSLAGGPGNEQFF; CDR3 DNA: TGTGCCAGCAGCTCACTAGCGGGGGGGCCCGGGAATGAGCAGTTCTTC
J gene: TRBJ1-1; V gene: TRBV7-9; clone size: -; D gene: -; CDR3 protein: CASSPSGANTEAFF; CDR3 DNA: TGTGCCAGCAGCCCGTCGGGAGCGAACACTGAAGCTTTCTTT
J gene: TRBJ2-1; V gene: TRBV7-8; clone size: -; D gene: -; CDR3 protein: CASSLRSYNEQFF; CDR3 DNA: TGTGCCAGCAGCTTACGCTCCTACAATGAGCAGTTCTTC
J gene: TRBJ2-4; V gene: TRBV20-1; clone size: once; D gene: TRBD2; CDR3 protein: CSARDSGGRYF; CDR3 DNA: TGCAGTGCTAGAGATAGCGGGGGTCGGTACTTC
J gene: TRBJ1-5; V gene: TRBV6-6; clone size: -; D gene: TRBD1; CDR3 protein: CASSPTGLDQPQHF; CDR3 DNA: TGTGCCAGCAGTCCGACAGGGCTGGATCAGCCCCAGCATTTT
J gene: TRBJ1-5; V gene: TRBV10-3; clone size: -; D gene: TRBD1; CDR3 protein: CAISRGGGQPQHF; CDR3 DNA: TGTGCCATCAGCCGAGGGGGCGGTCAGCCCCAGCATTTT
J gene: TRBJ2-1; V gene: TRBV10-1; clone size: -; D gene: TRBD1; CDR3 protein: CAILPGQAYNEQFF; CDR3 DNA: TGCGCCATTCTTCCGGGACAGGCCTACAATGAGCAGTTCTTC
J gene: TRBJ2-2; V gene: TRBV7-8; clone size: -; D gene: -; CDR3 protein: CASSPRQSLFTGELFF; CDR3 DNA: TGTGCCAGCAGCCCGCGACAGTCCCTATTTACCGGGGAGCTGTTTTTT
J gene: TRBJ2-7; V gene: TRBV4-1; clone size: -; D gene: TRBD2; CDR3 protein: CASSQDMAGGAYEQYF; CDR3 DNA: TGCGCCAGCAGCCAAGATATGGCGGGAGGAGCCTACGAGCAGTACTTC
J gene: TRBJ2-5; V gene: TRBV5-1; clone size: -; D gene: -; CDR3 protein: CASSLQGGETQYF; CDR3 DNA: TGCGCCAGCAGTTTACAGGGGGGGGAGACCCAGTACTTC
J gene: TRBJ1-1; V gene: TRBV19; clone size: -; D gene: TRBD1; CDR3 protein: CASTVRRGTRNTEAFF; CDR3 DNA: TGTGCCAGTACCGTCCGCAGGGGGACGCGGAACACTGAAGCTTTCTTT
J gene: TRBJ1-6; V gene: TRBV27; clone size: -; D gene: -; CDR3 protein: CASGDGFRSPLHF; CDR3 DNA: TGTGCCAGCGGGGACGGATTTCGTTCACCCCTCCACTTT
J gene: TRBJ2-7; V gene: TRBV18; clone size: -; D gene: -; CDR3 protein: CASSPPGRGGDEQYF; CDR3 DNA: TGTGCCAGCTCACCACCCGGCAGGGGAGGCGACGAGCAGTACTTC
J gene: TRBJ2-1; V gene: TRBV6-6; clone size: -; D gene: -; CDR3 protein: CASSYPRSTDEQFF; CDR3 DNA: TGTGCCAGCAGTTACCCTCGGAGTACCGATGAGCAGTTCTTC
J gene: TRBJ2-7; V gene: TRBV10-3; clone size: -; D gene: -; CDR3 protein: CAISDTGSYEQYF; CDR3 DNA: TGTGCCATCAGTGATACAGGGAGCTACGAGCAGTACTTC
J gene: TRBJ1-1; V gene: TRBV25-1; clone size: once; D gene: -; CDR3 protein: CASSEDILNTEAFF; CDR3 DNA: TGTGCCAGCAGTGAAGATATCCTGAACACTGAAGCTTTCTTT
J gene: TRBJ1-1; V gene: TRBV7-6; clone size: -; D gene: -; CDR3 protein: CASSLVVGNTEAFF; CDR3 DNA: TGTGCCAGCAGCTTAGTAGTTGGAAACACTGAAGCTTTCTTT
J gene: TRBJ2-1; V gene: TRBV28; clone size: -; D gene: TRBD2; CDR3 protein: CASSSTFSGLAGVGNEQFF; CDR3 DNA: TGTGCCAGCAGCTCCACCTTTTCGGGGCTAGCGGGAGTTGGGAATGAGCAGTTCTTC
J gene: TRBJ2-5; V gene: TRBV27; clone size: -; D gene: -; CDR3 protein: CASSWGRSSQETQYF; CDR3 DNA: TGTGCCAGCAGTTGGGGACGTAGCTCCCAAGAGACCCAGTACTTC
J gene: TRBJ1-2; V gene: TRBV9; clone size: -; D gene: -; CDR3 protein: CASSHGATYGYTF; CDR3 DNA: TGTGCCAGCAGCCACGGCGCAACGTATGGCTACACCTTC
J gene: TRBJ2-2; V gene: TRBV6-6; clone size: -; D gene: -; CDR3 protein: CASSPLRVAGELFF; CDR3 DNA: TGTGCCAGCAGTCCCCTCAGGGTCGCCGGGGAGCTGTTTTTT
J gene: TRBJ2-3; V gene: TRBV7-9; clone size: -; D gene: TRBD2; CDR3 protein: CASSLATSGGTDTQYF; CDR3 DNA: TGTGCCAGCAGCTTAGCTACATCGGGGGGAACAGATACGCAGTATTTT
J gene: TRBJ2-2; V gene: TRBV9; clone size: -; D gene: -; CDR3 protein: CASSVEWDATGELFF; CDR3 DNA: TGTGCCAGCAGCGTAGAATGGGACGCCACCGGGGAGCTGTTTTTT
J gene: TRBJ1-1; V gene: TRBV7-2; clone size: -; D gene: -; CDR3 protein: CASSPNQQNTEAFF; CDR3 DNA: TGTGCCAGCAGCCCCAACCAACAGAACACTGAAGCTTTCTTT
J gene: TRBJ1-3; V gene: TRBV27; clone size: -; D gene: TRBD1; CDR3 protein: CASNFDRVSGNTIYF; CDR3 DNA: TGTGCCAGCAACTTTGACAGGGTGTCTGGAAACACCATATATTTT
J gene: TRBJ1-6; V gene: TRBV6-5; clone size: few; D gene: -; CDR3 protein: CASSYGQSNSPLHF; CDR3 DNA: TGTGCCAGCAGTTATGGTCAGTCTAATTCACCCCTCCACTTT
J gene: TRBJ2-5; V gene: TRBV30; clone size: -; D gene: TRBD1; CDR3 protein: CAWSVQGMGRETQYF; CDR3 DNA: TGTGCCTGGAGTGTACAGGGGATGGGACGGGAGACCCAGTACTTC
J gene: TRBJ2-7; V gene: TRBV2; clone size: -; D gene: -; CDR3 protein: CASSPPGHNSYEQYF; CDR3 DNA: TGTGCCAGCAGTCCACCGGGACACAACTCCTACGAGCAGTACTTC
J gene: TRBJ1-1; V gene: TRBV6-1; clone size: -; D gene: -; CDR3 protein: CASSEGWGTRNTEAFF; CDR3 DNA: TGTGCCAGCAGTGAAGGTTGGGGTACGAGGAACACTGAAGCTTTCTTT
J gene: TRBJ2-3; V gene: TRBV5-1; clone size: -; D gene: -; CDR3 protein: CASSLAGTPTDTQYF; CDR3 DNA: TGCGCCAGCAGCTTGGCGGGGACACCCACAGATACGCAGTATTTT
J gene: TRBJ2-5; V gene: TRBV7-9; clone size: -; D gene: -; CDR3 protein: CASSEGLETQYF; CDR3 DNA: TGTGCCAGCAGCGAGGGGCTGGAGACCCAGTACTTC
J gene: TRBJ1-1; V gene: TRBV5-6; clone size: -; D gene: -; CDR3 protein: CASSFNSGSLNTEAFF; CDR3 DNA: TGTGCCAGCAGCTTCAATTCAGGAAGCCTAAACACTGAAGCTTTCTTT
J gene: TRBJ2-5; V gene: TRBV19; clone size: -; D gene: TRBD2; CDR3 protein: CASSPGDLAAGGNGETQYF; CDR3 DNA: TGTGCCAGTAGTCCCGGGGACCTCGCAGCGGGGGGGAATGGAGAGACCCAGTACTTC
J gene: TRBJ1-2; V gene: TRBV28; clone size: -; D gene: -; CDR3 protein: CASSSGQPYGYTF; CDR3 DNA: TGTGCCAGCAGTTCCGGACAGCCCTATGGCTACACCTTC
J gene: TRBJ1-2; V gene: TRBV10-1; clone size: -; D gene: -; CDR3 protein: CASRNSYGYTF; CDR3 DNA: TGCGCCAGCAGGAACAGCTATGGCTACACCTTC
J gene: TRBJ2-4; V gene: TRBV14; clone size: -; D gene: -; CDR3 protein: CASSQAGEVPIQYF; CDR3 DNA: TGTGCCAGCAGCCAAGCGGGGGAAGTCCCCATTCAGTACTTC
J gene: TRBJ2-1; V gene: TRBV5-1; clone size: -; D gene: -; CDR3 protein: CASSRGQTYNEQFF; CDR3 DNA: TGCGCCAGCAGCAGAGGACAGACCTACAATGAGCAGTTCTTC
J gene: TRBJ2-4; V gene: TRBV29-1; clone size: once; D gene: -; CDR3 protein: CSVRWTESANIQYF; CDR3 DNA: TGCAGCGTTCGCTGGACAGAATCGGCCAACATTCAGTACTTC
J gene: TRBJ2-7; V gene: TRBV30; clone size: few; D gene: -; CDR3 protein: CAWRATGTNEQYF; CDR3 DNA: TGTGCCTGGAGAGCTACAGGGACCAACGAGCAGTACTTC
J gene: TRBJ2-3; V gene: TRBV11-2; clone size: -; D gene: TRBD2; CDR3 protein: CASSLDLRGLAGGEDTQYF; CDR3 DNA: TGTGCCAGCAGCTTAGATCTAAGAGGTCTAGCGGGAGGCGAAGATACGCAGTATTTT
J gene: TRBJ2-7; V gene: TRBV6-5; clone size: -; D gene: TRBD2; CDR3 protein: CASTALAGDEQYF; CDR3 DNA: TGTGCCAGCACGGCACTAGCGGGAGACGAGCAGTACTTC
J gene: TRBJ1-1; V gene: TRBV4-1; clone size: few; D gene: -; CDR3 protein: CASSQVPVMNTEAFF; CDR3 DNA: TGCGCCAGCAGCCAAGTCCCAGTCATGAACACTGAAGCTTTCTTT
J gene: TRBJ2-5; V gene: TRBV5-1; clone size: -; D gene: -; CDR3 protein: CASSVNLRETQYF; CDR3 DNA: TGCGCCAGCAGCGTGAACTTACGGGAGACCCAGTACTTC
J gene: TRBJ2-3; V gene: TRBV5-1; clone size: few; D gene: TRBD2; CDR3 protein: CASSFGREGPDTQYF; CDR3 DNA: TGCGCCAGCAGCTTTGGGCGGGAGGGCCCAGATACGCAGTATTTT
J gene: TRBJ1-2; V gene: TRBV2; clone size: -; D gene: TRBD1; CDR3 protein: CASKGPGQGAGHYGYTF; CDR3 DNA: TGTGCCAGTAAGGGTCCGGGACAGGGGGCTGGGCACTATGGCTACACCTTC